This T cell receptor (beta chain) was identified during a study of cytomegalovirus exposure and HLA in healthy donors. Germline V CDR1 and CDR2: SGHDN, FVKESK. After removal of 4 bases from V and 5 bases from J, the junction contained 5 bases not matched to a gene. The CDR3 is 15 amino acids. The primer mix had 60 Vbeta and 13 Jbeta primers. The method was immunoSEQ multiplex PCR; TCRdb's version includes in-frame clones alone and lacks a portion of them. The sample includes about 190,000 clones, around 79% of them seen just once. Sequenced sample: PBMCs. The chain combines TRBV14 with TRBJ2-7; TRBD2 matches at 13 bases. The TCR sequence derives from a woman under 30 in good health and CMV-seronegative. CDR3 residues: CASSRRLAGGNEQYF. CDR3 coding DNA: TGTGCCAGCAGCCGTAGACTAGCGGGAGGAAACGAGCAGTACTTC.